What follows are 8 T cell receptor beta chains derived from one specimen sequenced in a study of T cells after yellow fever vaccination. Via MiXCR, TCRdb re-called the 5' RACE reads, giving one row per CDR3 protein. The repertoire consists of some 250,000 distinct CDR3 sequences, with 6.9% occurring once and the leading ten covering about 0.85%. The sequenced sample was CD4+ T cells sorted from PBMCs, obtained 15 days after the yellow fever booster vaccination. The receptor source for this set is a man aged 25-45 years who received the YFV17D yellow fever vaccine.

The V call is TRBV7-2, the J call TRBJ2-7; no reliable D call. This CDR3 has 13 residues. CDR1 is SGHTA and CDR2 is FQGNSA in the germline V gene. Trimming pared 7 bases from V and 2 bases from J, leaving 12 bases between. In DNA, the CDR3 is TGTGCCAGCACCGAACAAGCCACCTACGAGCAGTACTTC. It yields the protein CASTEQATYEQYF.

For the CDR3, the DNA is TGTGCCAGCAGCCTTGGTAGGGGCCCTGGCACAGATACGCAGTATTTT. It codes for CASSLGRGPGTDTQYF. V usage is TRBV7-2 and J usage is TRBJ2-3; D possibly corresponds to TRBD1 (5 bases). The CDR3 sequence is 16 residues long. The V gene lost 5 bases and the J gene lost 1 base, with 16 bases spanning the gap. CDR1 SGHTA and CDR2 FQGNSA come from the germline V gene.

This clonotype has ten or more counts. The J gene is TRBJ2-5, the V gene TRBV2; no clear D. The germline gives CDR1 SNHLY, CDR2 FYNNEI. Trimming took off 6 bases at V and 5 bases at J, with 10 bases between the two ends. The CDR3 has 12 residues. This chain's CDR3 is CASSASGETQYF. CDR3 DNA: TGTGCCAGCAGCGCCTCTGGTGAGACCCAGTACTTC.

In regard to this clonotype: It may be a read error: a sequence one base away is much more abundant. The chain is built from TRBV6-5 and TRBJ1-3; possibly TRBD1 for D (5 bases). This CDR3 is built from 14 residues. CDR1 and CDR2 (germline): MNHEY, SVGAGI. Trimming left V 4 bases short and J 0 bases short, with 7 bases between. CDR3 in amino acids: CASSWGLSGNTIYF. In DNA, the CDR3 is TGTGCCAGCAGTTGGGGCCTCTCTGGAAACACCATATATTTT.

This clonotype has ten or more counts. The chain combines TRBV5-1 with TRBJ2-6; D is uncertain. Between the trimmed V and J ends, which lost 4 bases and 1 base, there was a span of 12 bases. There are 16 residues in the CDR3. Germline CDR1 SGHRS, CDR2 YFSETQ. CDR3: CASSPGHSSGANVLTF. CDR3 bases: TGCGCCAGCAGCCCGGGTCATTCGTCTGGGGCCAACGTCCTGACTTTC.

The chain joins TRBV11-2 to TRBJ2-3; D might be TRBD2 (6 bases). V was shortened by 3 bases and J by 3 bases, with 13 bases between the two germline ends. Germline V gene lookup returns CDR1 SGHAT and CDR2 FQNNGV. This CDR3 is built from 15 residues. The CDR3 loop reads CASSLTGVWTDTQYF. CDR3 bases: TGTGCCAGCAGCTTGACGGGAGTGTGGACAGATACGCAGTATTTT.

J is TRBJ1-1 and V is TRBV5-3, with D tentatively TRBD1 (5 bases). TRBV5-3 is an open reading frame whose function is uncertain. V shed 9 bases and J shed 1 base, with 16 bases lying between them. The CDR3 has 14 residues. CDR3 in amino acids: CAMSPGTANTEAFF. In DNA form, the CDR3 reads TGTGCCATGAGCCCAGGGACGGCGAACACTGAAGCTTTCTTT.

The chain employs TRBV7-2 and TRBJ2-1; 7 bases are a match to TRBD2. The CDR3 is 13 residues long. Germline-derived CDR1 and CDR2 are SGHTA and FQGNSA. J gave up 10 bases and V 5 bases, and 8 bases lay outside the gene matches. The DNA of the CDR3 is TGTGCCAGCAGCCAAGCTAGCGGACCCGAGCAGTTCTTC. Its translation: CASSQASGPEQFF.